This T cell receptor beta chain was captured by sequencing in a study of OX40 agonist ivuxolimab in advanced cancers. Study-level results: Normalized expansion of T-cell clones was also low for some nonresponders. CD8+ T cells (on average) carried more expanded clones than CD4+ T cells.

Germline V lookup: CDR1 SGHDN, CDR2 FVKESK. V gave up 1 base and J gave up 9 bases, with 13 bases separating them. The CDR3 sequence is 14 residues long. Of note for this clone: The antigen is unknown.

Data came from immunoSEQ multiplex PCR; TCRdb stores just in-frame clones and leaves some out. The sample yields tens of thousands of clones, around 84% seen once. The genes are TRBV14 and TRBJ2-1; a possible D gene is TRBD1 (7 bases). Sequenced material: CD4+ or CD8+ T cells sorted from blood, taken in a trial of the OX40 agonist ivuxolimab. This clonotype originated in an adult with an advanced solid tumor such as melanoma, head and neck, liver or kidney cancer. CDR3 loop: CASSQVEGAGEQFF. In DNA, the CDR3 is TGTGCCAGCAGCCAAGTGGAGGGGGCGGGTGAGCAGTTCTTC.